The rows below give T cell receptor beta chains drawn from one sample of a study of blood T cell repertoires in COVID-19. Assay used: immunoSEQ multiplex PCR; TCRdb lists only in-frame clones, some missing. In the table there are about 64,000 clones, 88% of which are singletons. Sequencing used peripheral blood. Every receptor here comes from a woman aged 60-75 years with COVID-19, enrolled during active disease. Each CDR3 is given with its conserved first and last residue. The D gene is left open where the match is weak. Size values are once, few and many counts, or a class for expanded clones, and some rows have none.

clone_size	v_call	j_call	d_call	cdr3_nt	cdr3_aa
NA	TRBV2	TRBJ2-3	TRBD2	TGTGCCAGCAGTGCTCTGGGAGCGGGAGGTGGGACAGATACGCAGTATTTT	CASSALGAGGGTDTQYF
NA	TRBV5-4	TRBJ1-2	NA	TGTGCCAGCAGCTTTGGGCGTCTATTCGATACCCCATGGCATGGCTACACCTTC	CASSFGRLFDTPWHGYTF
NA	TRBV6-5	TRBJ1-2	NA	TGTGCCAGCATGTCAGCGTCGCGTGACTACACCTTC	CASMSASRDYTF
NA	TRBV6-6	TRBJ2-2	TRBD2	TGTGCCAGCATCCAGGGAGGGGCCTATGGCGGGGAGCTGTTTTTT	CASIQGGAYGGELFF
NA	TRBV11-2	TRBJ1-6	NA	TGTGCCAGCACCTTAACAGGGTTGGATAATTCACCCCTCCACTTT	CASTLTGLDNSPLHF
NA	TRBV30	TRBJ1-4	TRBD1	TGTGCCTGGAGTGTTTTCAGGGGGTTAGGGGAAAAACTGTTTTTT	CAWSVFRGLGEKLFF
NA	TRBV6-5	TRBJ1-2	NA	TGTGCCAGCACCCCCCAGCGGTGGGGATATGGCTACACCTTC	CASTPQRWGYGYTF
once	TRBV11-2	TRBJ2-7	TRBD1	TGTGCCAGCAGCTTAGTCGGGACAGACAGTTCCTACGAGCAGTACTTC	CASSLVGTDSSYEQYF
NA	TRBV7-8	TRBJ2-7	NA	TGTGCCAGCAGCCCACGACTAGATTCCTACGAGCAGTACTTC	CASSPRLDSYEQYF
NA	TRBV7-9	TRBJ1-5	NA	TGTGCCAGCAGCTTAGACAGTGACAAGGATCAGCCCCAGCATTTT	CASSLDSDKDQPQHF
NA	TRBV7-9	TRBJ2-7	NA	TGTGCCAGCAGCTTAGACAGCTTTCCCTCCTACGAGCAGTACTTC	CASSLDSFPSYEQYF
once	TRBV6-5	TRBJ1-6	NA	TGTGCCAGCTGTTTGTCCTCAGGGAATAATTCACCCCTCCACTTT	CASCLSSGNNSPLHF
NA	TRBV27	TRBJ1-2	NA	TGTGCCAGCACCACAATACCGCCCCTCTATGGCTACACCTTC	CASTTIPPLYGYTF
NA	TRBV2	TRBJ1-2	NA	TGTGCCAGCAGTGATGTCGGAGTTGGCTACACCTTC	CASSDVGVGYTF
NA	TRBV2	TRBJ2-5	TRBD2	TGTGCCAGTCGACTAGCGGAAGACCAAGAGACCCAGTACTTC	CASRLAEDQETQYF
NA	TRBV10-3	TRBJ1-3	NA	TGTGCCATCAGTGAGGGAGGGATGAGCTCTGGAAACACCATATATTTT	CAISEGGMSSGNTIYF